The rows below give T cell receptor beta chains drawn from one sample of a study of T cells expressing NK-cell markers. TCRdb reprocessed the 5' RACE reads and reports one entry per CDR3 protein, with no DNA. Found here are about 150,000 distinct CDR3 sequences; the top ten clones hold 9.5% to 15%. Sequencing was carried out using blood T cells: a sorted CD56 or NKG2C T cell subset, CD4+ or CD8+ T cells, or bulk PBMC T cells (not recorded which). The receptors come from a man between 18 and 35 years old in good health. Both conserved end residues are part of each CDR3.

CDR3: CATSRPTGLGEQYF
J: TRBJ2-7
V: TRBV15
length: 14

CDR3: CASSETEHLYEQYF
J: TRBJ2-7
V: TRBV7-9
length: 14

CDR3: CASSQDLWETQYF
J: TRBJ2-5
V: TRBV14
length: 13

CDR3: CASMGMGGEKLFF
J: TRBJ1-4
V: TRBV5-1
length: 13

CDR3: CATSRYRDSNQPQHF
J: TRBJ1-5
V: TRBV15
length: 15

CDR3: CSVVGDPGTTEAFF
J: TRBJ1-1
V: TRBV29-1
length: 14

CDR3: CASSPGSSGAQYF
J: TRBJ2-7
V: TRBV5-1
length: 13

CDR3: CASSRDGYTQYF
J: TRBJ2-3
V: TRBV4-1
length: 12

CDR3: CASSFALGNTGELFF
J: TRBJ2-2
V: TRBV5-1
length: 15

CDR3: CASSSAGTAYNEQFF
J: TRBJ2-1
V: TRBV7-6
length: 15

CDR3: CASSKGTAANTGELFF
J: TRBJ2-2
V: TRBV28
length: 16

CDR3: CSVTTDRGAYEQYF
J: TRBJ2-7
V: TRBV29-1
length: 14

CDR3: CASSLDADRALDEQFF
J: TRBJ2-1
V: TRBV7-6
length: 16

CDR3: CASSLRGVTGELFF
J: TRBJ2-2
V: TRBV12-3/TRBV12-4
length: 14

CDR3: CASSLNLQAVTRHF
J: TRBJ1-5
V: TRBV12-3/TRBV12-4
length: 14

CDR3: CASSFVVGQGASNEKLFF
J: TRBJ1-4
V: TRBV12-3/TRBV12-4
length: 18

CDR3: CASRNLGLAGPSDTQYF
J: TRBJ2-3
V: TRBV6-1
length: 17

CDR3: CASAPGLGEALGTQYF
J: TRBJ2-3
V: TRBV4-3
length: 16

CDR3: CASSSAGTVTYEQYF
J: TRBJ2-7
V: TRBV5-1
length: 15

CDR3: CASLPLGESHGYTF
J: TRBJ1-2
V: TRBV28
length: 14

CDR3: CATLSKTSGNEQFF
J: TRBJ2-1
V: TRBV7-9
length: 14

CDR3: CASSPTGTEYGYTF
J: TRBJ1-2
V: TRBV18
length: 14

CDR3: CASSLEVDTQYF
J: TRBJ2-3
V: TRBV7-8
length: 12